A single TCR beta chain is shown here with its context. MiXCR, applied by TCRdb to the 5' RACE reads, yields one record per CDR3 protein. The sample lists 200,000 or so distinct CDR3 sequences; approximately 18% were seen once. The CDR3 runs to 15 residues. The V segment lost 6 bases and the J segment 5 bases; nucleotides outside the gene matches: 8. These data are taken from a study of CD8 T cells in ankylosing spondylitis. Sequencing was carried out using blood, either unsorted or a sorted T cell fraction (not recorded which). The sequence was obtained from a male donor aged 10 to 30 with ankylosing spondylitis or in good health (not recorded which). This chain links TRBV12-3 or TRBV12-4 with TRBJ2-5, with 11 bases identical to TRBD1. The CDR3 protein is CASRDGQGAWETQYF. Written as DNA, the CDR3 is TGTGCCAGCAGGGATGGACAGGGGGCGTGGGAGACCCAGTACTTC.